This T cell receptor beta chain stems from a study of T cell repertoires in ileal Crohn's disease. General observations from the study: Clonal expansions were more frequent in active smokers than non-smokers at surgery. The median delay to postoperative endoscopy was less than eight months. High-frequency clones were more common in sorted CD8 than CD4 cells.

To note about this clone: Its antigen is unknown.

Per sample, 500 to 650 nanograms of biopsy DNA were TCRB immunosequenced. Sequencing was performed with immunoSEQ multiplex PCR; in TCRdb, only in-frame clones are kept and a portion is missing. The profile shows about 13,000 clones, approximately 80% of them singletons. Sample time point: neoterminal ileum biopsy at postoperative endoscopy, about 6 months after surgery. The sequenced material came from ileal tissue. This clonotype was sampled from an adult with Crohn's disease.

The CDR3 DNA is TGTGCCAGCAGCGCCCAGCTAGCGGGAGTTAGCTACGAGCAGTACTTC. Amino acid sequence: CASSAQLAGVSYEQYF. The chain employs TRBV2 and TRBJ2-5; 10 bases match TRBD2. The J call may be wrong; the DNA end is better matched by TRBJ2-7. Germline lookup yields CDR1 SNHLY and CDR2 FYNNEI. This CDR3 is built from 16 residues.